A single sample gave rise to the 20 T cell receptor beta chains below, sequenced in a study of T-cell memory formation after mild COVID-19. TCRdb reprocessed the 5' RACE reads with MiXCR, giving one entry per CDR3 protein. The sample contains 40,000 to 60,000 distinct CDR3 sequences, around 25% of which appear only once. The specimen sequenced was PBMCs or a T cell subset sorted from them (not recorded which). The receptors originated from a man younger than 30 who had mild COVID-19 (a few samples of this study predate the infection). Cell type and time point are not known.

The chain is built from TRBV30 and TRBJ2-7; TRBD2 matches at 8 bases. Germline trimming cut 5 bases from V and 5 bases from J; bases unmatched to any gene: 11. Germline CDR1 is GTSNPN and CDR2 is SVGIG (reference sequence). There are 14 residues in the CDR3. CDR3 sequence (DNA): TGTGCCTGGTCCTTCGGGGGGGGCTATGACGAGCAGTACTTC. Its translation: CAWSFGGGYDEQYF.

Only a few counts were recorded for this clonotype. The chain recombines TRBV10-3 with TRBJ1-1; the D is unclear. Germline V gene sequence: CDR1 ENHRY, CDR2 SYGVKD. There are 15 residues in the CDR3. V lost 0 bases, J lost 3 bases, and 11 bases lay in between. The CDR3 sequence: CAISESTFKDTEAFF. Written as DNA, the CDR3 is TGTGCCATCAGTGAGTCCACTTTCAAGGACACTGAAGCTTTCTTT.

This clonotype was counted a few times. The chain is built from TRBV12-5 and TRBJ2-1; 7 nucleotides agree with TRBD2. This CDR3 contains 13 residues. J lost 7 bases, V lost 6 bases, and 6 bases had no gene match. Germline CDR1 reads LGHNT; CDR2 reads FRNRAP. In nucleotides, the CDR3 is TGTGCTAGTGGGCGGGGGTCTATGAATGAGCAGTTCTTC. It is translated as CASGRGSMNEQFF.

This clonotype occurred once. The V gene is TRBV7-9, the J gene TRBJ1-2, with TRBD1 as a possible D gene (6 bases). CDR1 and CDR2 (germline): SEHNR, FQNEAQ (reference sequence). Trimming left V 5 bases short and J 0 bases short, with 16 bases between. This CDR3 comprises 16 residues. The CDR3 region has the DNA TGTGCCAGCAGCAATGACAGGATTCCAGCTAACTATGGCTACACCTTC. It yields the protein CASSNDRIPANYGYTF.

The rearrangement links TRBV29-1 to TRBJ2-7, with TRBD1 identical over 9 bases. The trim removed 0 bases at V and 6 bases at J, leaving 3 bases unmatched. This CDR3 comprises 13 residues. Per the germline V gene, CDR1 is SQVTM and CDR2 is ANQGSEA. The CDR3 sequence: CSVEEDRGIEQYF. The CDR3 nucleotides are TGCAGCGTTGAAGAGGACAGGGGCATCGAGCAGTACTTC.

This clonotype occurred many times. V gene TRBV24-1 combines with J gene TRBJ2-1; the match to TRBD1 covers 7 bases. This CDR3 contains 17 residues. With V trimmed by 3 bases and J by 3 bases, 10 bases remained unmatched. The germline V gene has CDR1 KGHDR and CDR2 SFDVKD. CDR3 loop: CATSDARDSHGYNEQFF. The CDR3 DNA reads as TGTGCCACCAGTGATGCACGGGACAGTCACGGCTACAATGAGCAGTTCTTC.

This clonotype was observed a few times. The chain carries TRBV27 and TRBJ2-7; either TRBD1 or TRBD2 may supply D (5 bases each). The germline V gene encodes CDR1 MNHEY and CDR2 SMNVEV (reference sequence). There are 14 residues in the CDR3. V lost 2 bases and J 4 bases, leaving 12 bases between the germline ends. In DNA form, the CDR3 reads TGTGCCAGCAGTTTAGGGGTCGGGGCGTACGAGCAGTACGTC. It specifies CASSLGVGAYEQYV.

The chain carries TRBV7-9 and TRBJ2-7; tentative D call: TRBD1 (6 bases). Germline V gives CDR1 SEHNR, CDR2 FQNEAQ (reference sequence). CDR3 size: 14 residues. The germline V and J ends were trimmed by 6 bases and 5 bases, with 17 bases remaining between them. The CDR3 protein is CASRGATGDHEQYF. CDR3 sequence (DNA): TGTGCCAGCAGGGGGGCTACGGGCGACCACGAGCAGTACTTC.

V is TRBV15 and J is TRBJ2-3; 10 bases map to TRBD1. The CDR3 has 16 amino acids. Unmatched junction bases numbered 2, after V lost 2 bases and J lost 0 bases. Germline values: CDR1 LNHNV, CDR2 YYDKDF (reference sequence). For the CDR3, the DNA is TGTGCCACCAGCAGACCGGGACAGGGGAGCACAGATACGCAGTATTTT. It translates to CATSRPGQGSTDTQYF.

The chain is built from TRBV5-1 and TRBJ2-1, with D possibly matching TRBD1 (5 bases). CDR3 size: 14 residues. Trimming cost V 4 bases and J 7 bases, with 15 bases left between them. Germline V lookup: CDR1 SGHRS, CDR2 YFSETQ. CDR3 DNA sequence: TGCGCCAGCAGCCAGAATCCCAGGGCAAATGAGCAGTTCTTC. It codes for CASSQNPRANEQFF.

This clonotype was counted only a few times. The chain recombines TRBV5-1 with TRBJ2-3; TRBD1 matches 7 bases. Germline V gives CDR1 SGHRS, CDR2 YFSETQ. This CDR3 is built from 16 residues. Unmatched junction bases numbered 10, after V lost 4 bases and J lost 2 bases. The CDR3 bases are TGCGCCAGCAGCCGGACCGGGACAGAGAACACAGATACGCAGTATTTT. This translates into CASSRTGTENTDTQYF.

The chain employs TRBV7-9 and TRBJ1-1; TRBD1 is a possible D gene (6 bases). Trimming removed 2 bases at V and 2 bases at J, with 21 bases between. The CDR3 runs 18 residues. Germline lookup yields CDR1 SEHNR and CDR2 FQNEAQ (reference sequence). In nucleotides, the CDR3 is TGTGCCAGCAGCTTATTAAGGGGGGGGCCAGGAGTAAACACTGAAGCTTTCTTT. Amino acids: CASSLLRGGPGVNTEAFF.

The V and J genes are TRBV7-8 and TRBJ2-3; D is perhaps TRBD2 (6 bases). The CDR3 is 15 residues long. The germline gives CDR1 SGHVS, CDR2 FQNEAQ. The ends were cut back, 7 bases at V and 4 bases at J, with 18 bases in the middle. The CDR3, as DNA: TGTGCCAGCACGCGCCGGGAGCGCGTTTCAGATACGCAGTATTTT. Its protein is CASTRRERVSDTQYF.

V usage is TRBV11-2 and J usage is TRBJ2-3, with 10 bases fitting TRBD2. Germline trimming cut 7 bases from V and 3 bases from J; bases unmatched to any gene: 7. Germline V gene lookup returns CDR1 SGHAT and CDR2 FQNNGV. This CDR3 has 15 residues. This CDR3 is CASIHRTSGTDTQYF. The CDR3, as DNA: TGTGCCAGCATCCATCGGACTAGCGGAACAGATACGCAGTATTTT.

The J gene is TRBJ2-3, the V gene TRBV27; the match to TRBD2 covers 10 bases. With 0 bases clipped from V and 5 bases from J, the junction kept 5 bases outside the gene matches. CDR1 MNHEY and CDR2 SMNVEV come from the germline V gene (reference sequence). The CDR3 has 16 residues. CDR3 sequence (DNA): TGTGCCAGCAGTTTATCGGTAGCGGGGGGTGAAGATACGCAGTATTTT. This encodes CASSLSVAGGEDTQYF.

This clonotype came up a few times. The chain links TRBV12-3 or TRBV12-4 to TRBJ2-3, with 8 positions matching TRBD1. V dropped 3 bases and J dropped 4; count of bases not matched to a gene: 6. This CDR3 is 15 amino acids long. This CDR3 is CASSLKGQGADTQYF. The DNA for the CDR3 is TGTGCCAGCAGTTTGAAAGGACAGGGAGCAGATACGCAGTATTTT.

This chain links TRBV7-6 with TRBJ1-3; D uncertain. Germline V gene lookup returns CDR1 SGHVS and CDR2 FNYEAQ. The CDR3 totals 15 residues. Deletions cut 4 bases from V and 0 bases from J, with 10 bases between. For the CDR3, the DNA is TGTGCCAGCAGCTCACCAGCGGGCTCTGGAAACACCATATATTTT. This gives the protein CASSSPAGSGNTIYF.

The J gene is TRBJ2-5, the V gene TRBV6-6, with 13 nucleotides matching TRBD2. Germline V CDR1 and CDR2: MNHNY, SVGAGI (reference sequence). With 5 bases clipped from V and 5 bases from J, the junction kept 11 bases outside the gene matches. The CDR3 extends over 17 amino acids. The CDR3 DNA reads as TGTGCCAGCAGTCATCGGACTAGCGGGAGCCAGATCGAGACCCAGTACTTC. Translating gives CASSHRTSGSQIETQYF.

The rearrangement joins TRBV29-1 to TRBJ1-1; D is undetermined. The V and J ends lost 0 bases and 1 base respectively, with 9 bases between them. CDR1 is SQVTM, CDR2 ANQGSEA, per germline. The CDR3 covers 14 residues. The DNA for the CDR3 is TGCAGCGTTGAAGACCTGACTCGGAACACTGAAGCTTTCTTT. Protein product: CSVEDLTRNTEAFF.

V is TRBV6-2 or TRBV6-3 and J is TRBJ2-3; D not certain. Deletions cut 6 bases from V and 6 bases from J, with 13 bases between. This CDR3 has 13 amino acids. Germline lookup yields CDR1 MNHEY and CDR2 SVGEGT. The CDR3 reads CASSYAAWDTQYF. CDR3 nucleotide sequence: TGTGCCAGCAGCTACGCAGCATGGGATACGCAGTATTTT.